Listed below are T cell receptor beta chains from one sample, sequenced in a study of HIV-infected children after antiretroviral therapy interruption. Each CDR3 protein is one row after TCRdb ran MiXCR on the 3' RACE reads. Of fewer than 100,000 distinct CDR3 sequences in the sample, 6% to 8.5% are singletons; the top ten hold 1.1%. The specimen was CD45RA+ CD4+ T cells from PBMCs, pooled from several time points, collected from a donor given antiretroviral therapy, either interrupted or continuous. These receptors all stem from a pool of human donors with HIV. Each CDR3 is given with its conserved first and last residue. A D gene is named only where the DNA matches it firmly. Size is stated for part of the rows, as once, few or many counts, or as a class when the clone is expanded.

TRBV6-1,TRBJ2-2,many,TRBD1,TGTGCCAGCAGTTCACGTCGGGACAGAGCGAACACCGGGGAGCTGTTTTTT,CASSSRRDRANTGELFF
TRBV7-3,TRBJ2-1,.,.,TGTGCCAGCAGCCCCGGCGGAGGAACCCTTTACAATGAGCAGTTCTTC,CASSPGGGTLYNEQFF
TRBV5-1,TRBJ1-1,many,.,TGCGCCAGCAGCTTGGATGTGAACACTGAAGCTTTCTTT,CASSLDVNTEAFF
TRBV19,TRBJ2-1,many,.,TGTGCCAGTAGTCGGGGCCCACCCCCCTACAATGAGCAGTTCTTC,CASSRGPPPYNEQFF
TRBV5-1,TRBJ2-2,.,.,TGCGCCAGCAGCTTGGTAGGGGTTACGAACACCGGGGAGCTGTTTTTT,CASSLVGVTNTGELFF
TRBV20-1,TRBJ1-2,many,.,TGCAGTGCTAGCTTGGTTACCCCGTTTGGCTACACCTTC,CSASLVTPFGYTF
TRBV5-1,TRBJ2-2,many,TRBD1,TGCGCCAGCAGCCCGGGACAGGCTACCGGGGAGCTGTTTTTT,CASSPGQATGELFF
TRBV7-9,TRBJ1-4,many,.,TGTGCCAGCAGCTTACCAGGCAAACTGTTTTTT,CASSLPGKLFF
TRBV20-1,TRBJ2-7,many,.,TGCAGTGCTAGTATGGGATTCAAGCAGTACTTC,CSASMGFKQYF
TRBV5-6,TRBJ1-1,many,TRBD1,TGTGCCAGCAGCCGGACAGGGGGCGCGAGGAACACTGAAGCTTTCTTT,CASSRTGGARNTEAFF
TRBV7-2,TRBJ2-1,many,TRBD2,TGTGCCAGCAGCCTTAAAAAATTAGCGGGAGGGTCCAATGAGCAGTTCTTC,CASSLKKLAGGSNEQFF
TRBV11-2,TRBJ2-5,few,TRBD2,TGTGCCAGCAGCTTAGCCCCCGGACTAGGATGGACCCAGTACTTC,CASSLAPGLGWTQYF
TRBV7-6,TRBJ2-5,.,.,TGTGCCAGCAGCTTAGCCTTCAAGGCTAAGAGTTCCCAAGAGACCCAGTACTTC,CASSLAFKAKSSQETQYF
TRBV4-1,TRBJ1-1,many,.,TGCGCCAGCAGCCAAGATCCCGGGGGGGCGATCGCGAACACTGAAGCTTTCTTT,CASSQDPGGAIANTEAFF
TRBV2,TRBJ1-3,many,TRBD1,TGTGCCAGCAGCCGACAGGGGGGCTCTGGAAACACCATATATTTT,CASSRQGGSGNTIYF
TRBV7-2,TRBJ2-7,few,.,TGTGCCAGCAGGCGAGGACAGACTTACGAGCAGTACTTC,CASRRGQTYEQYF
TRBV6-5,TRBJ2-7,many,.,TGTGCCAGCAGCCCCCTAATAACAGGTTACGATCAGTACTTC,CASSPLITGYDQYF
TRBV24-1,TRBJ2-2,.,TRBD1,TGTGCCACCAGTGCTCGACAGGGGGTGAACACCGGGGAGCTGTTTTTT,CATSARQGVNTGELFF
TRBV10-3,TRBJ1-1,many,TRBD1,TGTGCCATCAGTGAGTCACAGGGGCGGACTGAAGCTTTCTTT,CAISESQGRTEAFF
TRBV20-1,TRBJ2-5,few,.,TGCAGTGCTCTACCACCGACAGTCCAAGAGACCCAGTACTTC,CSALPPTVQETQYF
TRBV6-2/TRBV6-3,TRBJ2-7,many,.,TGTGCCAGCCAAAGGGCTTACGAGCAGTACTTC,CASQRAYEQYF
TRBV6-1,TRBJ1-5,many,.,TGTGCCAGCATTAATCAGGGAACGGGGCAGCCCCAGCATTTT,CASINQGTGQPQHF
TRBV9,TRBJ2-6,many,.,TGTGCCAGCAACAGGGAGCCTTCCTCTGGGGCCAACGTCCTGACTTTC,CASNREPSSGANVLTF
TRBV11-3,TRBJ2-1,many,.,TGTGCCAGCAGCTTAAACTTACTATACAATGAGCAGTTCTTC,CASSLNLLYNEQFF
TRBV5-1,TRBJ1-5,many,.,TGCGCCAGCAGCATGGGCGGTGGGATCAATCAGCCCCAGCATTTT,CASSMGGGINQPQHF
TRBV6-6,TRBJ2-3,few,TRBD1,TGTGCCAGCAGATATACAGGGGTCTCAGATACGCAGTATTTT,CASRYTGVSDTQYF
TRBV12-3/TRBV12-4,TRBJ1-1,few,.,TGTGCCAGCATACGAGCACTATTGTTGTCTGAAGCTTTCTTT,CASIRALLLSEAFF
TRBV14,TRBJ2-7,many,TRBD2,TGTGCCAGCAGCCAGTTAGCGGGAGGGCCCTACGAGCAGTACTTC,CASSQLAGGPYEQYF
TRBV14,TRBJ1-4,.,TRBD1,TGTGCCAGCAGCCCGAGGCGAATGACAGGGTCAAATGAAAAACTGTTTTTT,CASSPRRMTGSNEKLFF
TRBV29-1,TRBJ1-1,many,.,TGCAGCGTTGACACCGGGAGCACTGAAGCTTTCTTT,CSVDTGSTEAFF
TRBV4-3,TRBJ2-1,few,TRBD2,TGCGCCAGCAGCCGGCAGACTAGCGGGAGATACAATGAGCAGTTCTTC,CASSRQTSGRYNEQFF
TRBV29-1,TRBJ2-3,many,.,TGCAGCGTTGAAGGATCCCGGACAAACCCAGATACGCAGTATTTT,CSVEGSRTNPDTQYF
TRBV7-3,TRBJ1-5,.,.,TGTGCCAGCAGCCCCGAAAATCGGGATCAGCCCCAGCATTTT,CASSPENRDQPQHF
TRBV10-3,TRBJ1-6,.,TRBD1,TGTGCCATCAGTGAGGAGACAGGGGATAATTCACCCCTCCACTTT,CAISEETGDNSPLHF
TRBV20-1,TRBJ1-5,many,.,TGCAGTGCGGAATGGGGTTCCAATCAGCCCCAGCATTTT,CSAEWGSNQPQHF
TRBV7-8,TRBJ2-5,.,.,TGTGCCAGCAGCTGGGCGGCGTACCAAGAGACCCAGTACTTC,CASSWAAYQETQYF
TRBV4-1,TRBJ1-6,many,.,TGCGCCAGCAGCCTGGAGGCAAAGGGGAGCTCCTATAATTCACCCCTCCACTTT,CASSLEAKGSSYNSPLHF
TRBV5-6,TRBJ2-7,.,.,TGTGCCAGTAGTTTGGTCACTCCAGACGAGCAGTACTTC,CASSLVTPDEQYF
TRBV18,TRBJ2-5,many,TRBD1,TGTGCCAGCTCACTCGGGACAGGGGAGACCCAGTACTTC,CASSLGTGETQYF
TRBV7-9,TRBJ1-5,many,.,TGTGCCAGCAGCCCTGTCGGTCTTAGCAATCAGCCCCAGCATTTT,CASSPVGLSNQPQHF
TRBV9,TRBJ2-3,many,TRBD2,TGTGCCAGCAGCGTAGCCACGGGACTAGGAGGGGAAACGCAGTATTTT,CASSVATGLGGETQYF
TRBV10-3,TRBJ1-2,many,TRBD1,TGTGCCATCAGTGACAGGGGGCCCGGCCATGGCTACACCTTC,CAISDRGPGHGYTF
TRBV6-4,TRBJ2-6,many,.,TGTGCCAGCAGCTCGATGAGCACCGGCCCTATCAACCCTGGGGCCAACGTCCTGACTTTC,CASSSMSTGPINPGANVLTF
TRBV7-8,TRBJ1-5,many,TRBD1,TGTGCCAGCAGCTTCCCCCGACAGGGGAATGGACAGCCCCAGCATTTT,CASSFPRQGNGQPQHF
TRBV25-1,TRBJ2-7,many,.,TGTGCCAGCAGGGGGGTAGGGCAGGGCAACGAGCAGTACTTC,CASRGVGQGNEQYF
TRBV5-4,TRBJ2-2,many,.,TGTGCCAGCAGCCGGGGAAGGGGGACCGGGGAGCTGTTTTTT,CASSRGRGTGELFF
TRBV6-6,TRBJ1-3,.,.,TGTGCCAGCAGTTGGGAGGGGGGGAACACCATATATTTT,CASSWEGGNTIYF
TRBV20-1,TRBJ2-1,.,.,TGCAGTGCTAGCCGGATCGACAGTGAGCAGTTCTTC,CSASRIDSEQFF
TRBV12-3/TRBV12-4,TRBJ1-5,many,TRBD1,TGTGCCAGCAGTTCAGGGACAGCCGGCAATCAGCCCCAGCATTTT,CASSSGTAGNQPQHF
TRBV12-3/TRBV12-4,TRBJ2-3,.,.,TGTGCCAGCAGTTTAAGGGGTGCTGGCACAGATACGCAGTATTTT,CASSLRGAGTDTQYF
TRBV6-6,TRBJ1-4,.,TRBD1,TGTGCCAGCAGTTGGGACAGGCCCACTAATGAAAAACTGTTTTTT,CASSWDRPTNEKLFF
TRBV7-8,TRBJ2-7,many,TRBD1,TGTGCCAGCAGCGCTGACAGGGGGCGGGAGCAGTACTTC,CASSADRGREQYF
TRBV19,TRBJ1-2,few,TRBD1,TGTGCCAGTAGTTTAACTTGGGACAGGGGGTATGGCTACACCTTC,CASSLTWDRGYGYTF
TRBV9,TRBJ2-7,.,.,TGTGCCAGCAGCGTAGGAGACGAGCAGTACTTC,CASSVGDEQYF
TRBV29-1,TRBJ2-3,.,.,TGCAGCGTTGAAACAGGGACAGATACGCAGTATTTT,CSVETGTDTQYF